This passage covers 16 T cell receptor beta chains from one sample sequenced in a study of cytomegalovirus exposure and HLA in healthy donors. Use of 60 Vbeta and 13 Jbeta primers characterized the PCR. TCRdb's table, derived via immunoSEQ multiplex PCR, lists solely in-frame clones and lacks some. The table has about 140,000 clones, approximately 71% seen once. The sequencing sample was made of PBMCs. These receptors were collected from a man aged 35 to 55 in good health and CMV-seronegative.

The chain carries TRBV7-2 and TRBJ2-3, with 10 bases lining up with TRBD2. Germline loops: CDR1 SGHTA, CDR2 FQGNSA. The CDR3 is made up of 15 amino acids. Trimming took 5 bases from V and 2 from J; bases not matched to a gene: 4. This CDR3 is CASSPSGGLTDTQYF. The CDR3 nucleotides are TGTGCCAGCAGCCCTAGCGGGGGCCTCACAGATACGCAGTATTTT.

The chain combines TRBV5-1 with TRBJ1-6, with D perhaps TRBD1 (5 bases). V lost 0 bases, J lost 5 bases, and 9 bases lay in between. In germline, CDR1 is SGHRS, CDR2 YFSETQ. The CDR3 sequence is 15 residues long. The CDR3, as DNA: TGCGCCAGCAGCTTGGAGCGGGGGGATAATTCACCCCTCCACTTT. Amino acids: CASSLERGDNSPLHF.

The rearrangement joins TRBV5-6 to TRBJ1-1, with D maybe TRBD1 (5 bases). The CDR3 has 13 amino acids. V lost 4 bases, J lost 8 bases, and 15 bases lay in between. Germline V lookup: CDR1 SGHDT, CDR2 YYEEEE. The CDR3 region has the DNA TGTGCCAGCAGCATAGGGACCGGGGGAGAAGCTTTCTTT. Protein sequence: CASSIGTGGEAFF.

This chain links TRBV15 with TRBJ1-5, with D possibly being TRBD1 (5 bases). Deletions cut 1 base from V and 5 bases from J, with 24 bases between. CDR1 and CDR2 (germline): LNHNV, YYDKDF (reference sequence). The CDR3 spans 19 residues. The CDR3, as DNA: TGTGCCACCAGCAGAGTAGGCAAGGGGCGAATCCTGGACGATCAGCCCCAGCATTTT. This encodes CATSRVGKGRILDDQPQHF.

As DNA, the CDR3 is TGTGCCAGCAGCGTATTATCGGGGAGGTTGGCCGGGGAGCTGTTTTTT. Translation: CASSVLSGRLAGELFF. This chain links TRBV9 with TRBJ2-2, with D perhaps matching TRBD2 (6 bases). Trimming took off 1 base at V and 6 bases at J, with 16 bases between the two ends. CDR1 and CDR2 from the germline V gene are SGDLS and YYNGEE. This CDR3 is built from 16 residues. Filled out from reference TRBV9 and TRBJ2-2, the complete variable domain reads DSGVTQTPKHLITATGQRVTLRCSPRSGDLSVYWYQQSLDQGLQFLIQYYNGEERAKGNILERFSAQQFPDLHSELNLSSLELGDSALYFCASSVLSGRLAGELFFGEGSRLTVL.

CDR3 amino acids: CASSDDRGRYNSPLHF. For the CDR3, the DNA is TGTGCCAGCAGTGATGACAGGGGACGCTATAATTCACCCCTCCACTTT. V and J are TRBV28 and TRBJ1-6, with 8 bases that match TRBD1. This CDR3 has 16 residues. The germline V gene encodes CDR1 MDHEN and CDR2 SYDVKM. Trimming at V came to 5 bases and at J to 3 bases, leaving 6 bases not matched to a gene.

The rearrangement links TRBV6-5 to TRBJ1-6; 9 bases fit TRBD1. Germline V lookup: CDR1 MNHEY, CDR2 SVGAGI. The J segment lost 8 bases and the V segment lost 5 bases, leaving 4 bases of the junction unmatched. The CDR3 contains 14 residues. Written as DNA, the CDR3 is TGTGCCAGCAGTCCGAGACAGGGGGATTCACCCCTCCACTTT. Its protein product is CASSPRQGDSPLHF.

J is TRBJ1-1 and V is TRBV19, with 7 bases lining up with TRBD1. Per the germline V gene, CDR1 is LNHDA and CDR2 is SQIVND (reference sequence). V was pared by 8 bases and J by 3 bases, with 12 bases of the junction left unmatched. This CDR3 is built from 15 residues. The CDR3 region has the DNA TGTGCCAGTCGAGACGGACAGGTCGGTCACACTGAAGCTTTCTTT. It specifies CASRDGQVGHTEAFF.

This rearrangement joins TRBV2 to TRBJ1-3; D not certain. Germline V CDR1 and CDR2: SNHLY, FYNNEI. This CDR3 has 16 amino acids. V was cut by 5 bases and J by 0 bases, with 14 bases left in between. The CDR3: CASSSSGQPSGNTIYF. CDR3 DNA sequence: TGTGCCAGCAGTAGTAGTGGGCAGCCCTCTGGAAACACCATATATTTT.

The gene calls are TRBV5-1 and TRBJ2-3; TRBD2 matches 7 bases. Germline assignment: CDR1 SGHRS and CDR2 YFSETQ. Trimming at V came to 7 bases and at J to 3 bases, leaving 8 bases not matched to a gene. The CDR3 loop spans 14 amino acids. DNA for the CDR3: TGCGCCAGCTCGGGGGGAGAACAGACAGATACGCAGTATTTT. It codes for CASSGGEQTDTQYF.

This clone has a handful of counts. This chain uses TRBV5-6 with TRBJ1-1; D might be TRBD1 (6 bases). The germline V gene encodes CDR1 SGHDT and CDR2 YYEEEE. Trimming shortened V by 4 bases and J by 7 bases, and 11 bases separated the two germline ends. The CDR3 contains 12 residues. The CDR3: CASSGGQHEAFF. The CDR3 bases are TGTGCCAGCAGCGGTGGACAGCATGAAGCTTTCTTT.

The chain carries TRBV5-6 and TRBJ2-7; perhaps TRBD1 as D (6 bases). Trimming cost V 1 base and J 4 bases, with 12 bases left between them. This CDR3 region has 14 residues. Per the germline V gene, CDR1 is SGHDT and CDR2 is YYEEEE. The CDR3 DNA is TGTGCCAGCAGCTTGATCAACAGGGTTTACGAGCAGTACTTC. This translates into CASSLINRVYEQYF.

The V gene is TRBV19, the J gene TRBJ2-3, with 12 bases matching TRBD2. Germline CDR1 is LNHDA and CDR2 is SQIVND (reference sequence). The CDR3 runs to 17 residues. J was trimmed by 3 bases and V by 5 bases; bases with no gene match: 9. The CDR3 nucleotides read TGTGCCAGTAGTTCGTCCCCGACTAGCGGGGGAACAGATACGCAGTATTTT. It specifies CASSSSPTSGGTDTQYF.

This CDR3 is CASSGVMAGGQPQHF. Written as DNA, the CDR3 is TGTGCCAGCAGTGGAGTCATGGCTGGAGGACAGCCCCAGCATTTT. The chain is built from TRBV2 and TRBJ1-5, with D unresolved. V dropped 4 bases and J dropped 7 bases, with 17 bases sitting between them. Germline V gene lookup returns CDR1 SNHLY and CDR2 FYNNEI. The CDR3 loop spans 15 amino acids.

The chain joins TRBV19 to TRBJ2-7, with 12 bases lining up with TRBD1. The CDR3 length is 16 residues. The V gene end was trimmed by 3 bases and the J gene end by 0 bases; junction bases not matched to a gene: 3. Germline V lookup: CDR1 LNHDA, CDR2 SQIVND (reference sequence). CDR3 DNA: TGTGCCAGTAGTATGAGGGGACAGGGGGCCTCCTACGAGCAGTACTTC. Translated: CASSMRGQGASYEQYF.

V gene TRBV19 combines with J gene TRBJ2-7, with 7 positions matching TRBD1. The CDR3 runs to 15 residues. V trimming: 4 bases; J trimming: 1 base; junction bases outside the gene matches: 7. Germline CDR1 is LNHDA and CDR2 is SQIVND (reference sequence). This CDR3 reads CASSNPGGESYEQYF. The CDR3 DNA follows: TGTGCCAGTAGTAACCCAGGGGGAGAATCCTACGAGCAGTACTTC.